This T cell receptor (beta chain) was recorded in a study of T cell changes during pregnancy in multiple sclerosis. In germline, CDR1 is LNHDA, CDR2 SQIVND (reference sequence). The V gene lost 3 bases and the J gene lost 6 bases, with 15 bases spanning the gap. This CDR3 is built from 15 residues. TCRdb's table, derived via immunoSEQ multiplex PCR, lists solely in-frame clones and lacks some. This sample carries 130,000 or so clones, about 94% of them seen once, and the ten largest clones take 6.2%. This sequence originates from a female donor with multiple sclerosis, enrolled in a pregnancy study. V and J are TRBV19 and TRBJ1-5, with D uncertain. The sample consisted of peripheral blood, taken before pregnancy. CDR3 DNA sequence: TGTGCCAGTAGTATGTCCCCCACCGCGGCTCAGCCCCAGCATTTT. Translating gives CASSMSPTAAQPQHF. Combining the CDR3 with reference TRBV19 and TRBJ1-5 gives the whole variable domain DGGITQSPKYLFRKEGQNVTLSCEQNLNHDAMYWYRQDPGQGLRLIYYSQIVNDFQKGDIAEGYSVSREKKESFPLTVTSAQKNPTAFYLCASSMSPTAAQPQHFGDGTRLSIL.